The present entry profiles one TCR beta chain with its context. Antigen unknown. Trimming shortened V by 5 bases and J by 11 bases, and 15 bases separated the two germline ends. The CDR3 has 13 residues. The V gene's germline CDR1 is LNHDA and CDR2 SQIVND (reference sequence). PCR employed 60 Vbeta and 13 Jbeta primers. Profiled with immunoSEQ multiplex PCR; TCRdb holds only in-frame clones, not every one. The sample yields 150,000 to 200,000 clones, over 60% seen once. These data come from a study of cytomegalovirus exposure and HLA in healthy donors. Turning to the study itself: Approximately 180 million T cells yielded more than 90 million unique TCR beta sequences in earlier analysis. Study results and caveats: Reportedly, HLA-A and HLA-B alleles of most subjects were accurately predicted from TCR beta. The classifier reportedly diagnosed cytomegalovirus status with high sensitivity and specificity.

The origin of this receptor is a man in his forties or fifties in good health and CMV-seropositive. Sequences were obtained from PBMCs. This chain links TRBV19 with TRBJ1-4, with TRBD1 as a possible D gene (6 bases). In DNA, the CDR3 is TGTGCCAGTAGTTCTAGGACAGAGGACAAACTGTTTTTT. This gives the protein CASSSRTEDKLFF.